Below, 5 T cell receptor beta chains from the same sample are listed, as sequenced in a study of early T cells in non-severe SARS-CoV-2 infection (dated by TCRdb to the early 2020s). The library was produced with 5' RACE. TCRdb lists the instrument as NextSeq 500. TCRdb ran its own pipeline on the public reads, namely fastp trimming at Q25 and MiXCR clone calling, and kept in-frame beta chains. When rows share a CDR3 protein, they turn into one entry using the most common DNA and genes. The sample data list roughly 52,000 distinct CDR3 sequences, and approximately 8% of these were observed just once. 8.5% to 10% of the sample is held by the ten biggest clonotypes. Material for sequencing was whole blood. The receptors were sampled from an adult who was a healthcare worker with PCR-confirmed SARS-CoV-2 infection or an uninfected control (not recorded which).

This chain joins TRBV7-3 and TRBJ1-3; maybe TRBD1 (6 bases). Trimming pared 5 bases from V and 1 base from J, leaving 15 bases between. From germline, CDR1 is SGHTA and CDR2 FQGTGA. This CDR3 has 16 residues. DNA of the CDR3: TGTGCCAGCAGCCTAAGACAGGCCTTGTCTGGAAACACCATATATTTT. Amino acid sequence: CASSLRQALSGNTIYF. Variable domain in full (rest from reference TRBV7-3 and TRBJ1-3): GAGVSQTPSNKVTEKGKYVELRCDPISGHTALYWYRQSLGQGPEFLIYFQGTGAADDSGLPNDRFFAVRPEGSVSTLKIQRTERGDSAVYLCASSLRQALSGNTIYFGEGSWLTVV.

This chain links TRBV20-1 with TRBJ1-5; D might be TRBD1 (6 bases). CDR1 and CDR2 (germline): DFQATT, SNEGSKA (reference sequence). Trimming left V 5 bases short and J 4 bases short, with 12 bases between. The CDR3 is made up of 13 amino acids. The chain's CDR3 is CSARIGQNQPQHF. The CDR3 nucleotides are TGCAGTGCTCGAATCGGACAGAATCAGCCCCAGCATTTT.

This clonotype was seen a few times. DNA of the CDR3: TGCGCCAGCAGCCAGCGGGGTCGGTTCACAGATACGCAGTATTTT. Protein sequence: CASSQRGRFTDTQYF. The rearrangement uses TRBV4-3 and TRBJ2-3; tentatively, D is TRBD2 (6 bases). There are 15 residues in the CDR3. Trimming took 3 bases from V and 2 from J, leaving 12 bases between them. Germline V lookup: CDR1 LGHNA, CDR2 YSLEER.

The chain couples TRBV28 to TRBJ2-7; no reliable D call. V shed 2 bases and J shed 2 bases, with 10 bases lying between them. CDR1 and CDR2 (germline): MDHEN, SYDVKM. This CDR3 is built from 14 residues. In nucleotides, the CDR3 is TGTGCCAGCAGTTTACAGGACGGACCCTACGAGCAGTACTTC. It translates to CASSLQDGPYEQYF.

V and J are TRBV3-1 and TRBJ2-1; no reliable D call. The CDR3 is 13 amino acids. The germline V and J ends were trimmed by 2 bases and 5 bases, with 7 bases remaining between them. The germline V gene has CDR1 LGHDT and CDR2 YNNKEL (reference sequence). The CDR3 loop reads CASSQPSDNEQFF. The CDR3, as DNA: TGTGCCAGCAGCCAACCTTCAGACAATGAGCAGTTCTTC.